Listed below are T cell receptor beta chains from one sample, sequenced in a study of blood T cell repertoires in COVID-19. Measured with immunoSEQ multiplex PCR; TCRdb has only the in-frame clones, and not every one. Among tens of thousands of clones listed, around 82% were seen once. Sequenced material: peripheral blood. The receptor source for this set is an older woman with acute or convalescent COVID-19. Both conserved end residues are trimmed from each CDR3.

V	J	CDR3
TRBV2	TRBJ1-6	ASSAQGANSPLH
TRBV4-2	TRBJ2-3	ASSQDRGTDTQY
TRBV3-1/TRBV3-2	TRBJ1-3	ASSPGARWQGSIDTIY
TRBV5-1	TRBJ1-1	ASSLGQAEAF
TRBV6-5	TRBJ1-2	ASNTGTGDGYT
TRBV6-5	TRBJ1-2	ASSNTGGRVKSYT
TRBV19	TRBJ2-7	ASSGPTGIFSYEQY
TRBV3-1/TRBV3-2	TRBJ1-1	ASSTQGLGTEAF
TRBV11-2	TRBJ1-1	ASSSMNTEAF
TRBV7-2	TRBJ2-5	ASSDYEGGGERQY
TRBV3-1/TRBV3-2	TRBJ2-1	ASSHWPMGLQYNEQF
TRBV24-1	TRBJ1-1	ATSLAEMNTEAF
TRBV30	TRBJ2-7	AWSPLAGGRSSYEQY
TRBV6-6	TRBJ1-2	GERQGYNYGYT
TRBV11-2	TRBJ2-4	ASSLHPWAQTDQNIQY
TRBV27	TRBJ1-2	ASSVLGTKPYGYT
TRBV5-1	TRBJ2-3	ASSWASGGTDTQY
TRBV24-1	TRBJ1-2	ATSDVDRGYT
TRBV9	TRBJ1-1	ASSRRGMNTEAF
TRBV4-2	TRBJ1-2	ASSQDRGTGTQGYGYT
TRBV4-2	TRBJ2-5	ASSRGLAEQETQY
TRBV19	TRBJ2-6	ASNGYTGDQRANVLT
TRBV7-2	TRBJ1-1	ASRETGDGVTEAF
TRBV5-5	TRBJ2-5	ASSLGSSQETQY
TRBV4-2	TRBJ2-2	ASSQDSGGANTGELF
TRBV7-2	TRBJ2-3	ASSLALATDTQY
TRBV9	TRBJ2-3	ASSGPSGATDTQY
TRBV3-1/TRBV3-2	TRBJ2-1	ASSPASGRTVSYNEQF
TRBV7-2	TRBJ2-3	ASSARPAAGGKTDTQY
TRBV30	TRBJ1-5	AWSVEYGSNQPQH
TRBV5-4	TRBJ1-6	ASSLNNRGLSPLH
TRBV4-1	TRBJ2-4	ASSQEGDSGNIQY
TRBV4-1	TRBJ2-3	ASSQVLAGGTDTQY